These T cell receptor beta chains were read from a single sample in a study of blood T cell repertoires in COVID-19. Assay: immunoSEQ multiplex PCR; the TCRdb copy retains only in-frame clones and omits some. The data show under 200,000 clones, approximately 86% seen once. Material for sequencing was peripheral blood. The receptors here all came from a man aged 60 to 75 with COVID-19, enrolled during active disease. Each CDR3 is given with its conserved first and last residue. A D gene is named only where the DNA matches it firmly. Rows may omit the clone size; those that give it use once, few, many or a size class.

v_call	d_call	j_call	clone_size	cdr3_nt	cdr3_aa
TRBV5-5	.	TRBJ1-3	few	TGTGCCAGCAGCTCCGACAGTTTAGGCACCATATATTTT	CASSSDSLGTIYF
TRBV18	.	TRBJ1-6	.	TGTGCCAGCTCACCATGGGCAGGGGCGACCAATGTAATGAGCTCCTATAATTCACCCCTCCACTTT	CASSPWAGATNVMSSYNSPLHF
TRBV6-1	.	TRBJ1-3	.	TGTGCCAGCAGTGTCCCACGGGGGGACTCTGGAAACACCATATATTTT	CASSVPRGDSGNTIYF
TRBV6-5	TRBD1	TRBJ1-2	.	TGTGCCAGCAGTTACGGGGGGCAGGGGGATGGCTACACCTTC	CASSYGGQGDGYTF
TRBV21-1	.	TRBJ2-7	.	TGTGCCGTTGAAGGGGACAGGGTCTACGAGCAGTACTTC	CAVEGDRVYEQYF
TRBV3-1/TRBV3-2	.	TRBJ2-7	.	TGTGCCAGCAGCCTACCTACAGGGAACCAGTACTTC	CASSLPTGNQYF
TRBV4-2	TRBD1	TRBJ2-2	.	TGTGCCAGCAGCCAAGATGTTCGAGACAGGGGAACGTCCGGGGAGCTGTTTTTT	CASSQDVRDRGTSGELFF
TRBV19	.	TRBJ2-1	.	TGTGCCAGTAGATTTAGGGGGGGCCCCTACAATGAGCAGTTCTTC	CASRFRGGPYNEQFF
TRBV5-4	.	TRBJ1-1	.	TGTGCCAGCAGCATGCCTCCCGGCGGGGGAGTGAACACTGAAGCTTTCTTT	CASSMPPGGGVNTEAFF
TRBV28	TRBD1	TRBJ1-4	.	TGTGCCAGCAGTTCGCGGGACAGGGGGACAACTAATGAAAAACTGTTTTTT	CASSSRDRGTTNEKLFF
TRBV5-4	TRBD1	TRBJ2-5	.	TGTGCCAGCAGCTTTGGGGGACAGGGGGCCCAAGAGACCCAGTACTTC	CASSFGGQGAQETQYF
TRBV6-2/TRBV6-3	.	TRBJ1-5	once	TGTGCCAGCAGCAGACAGCAGGCCGGCAATCAGCCCCAGCATTTT	CASSRQQAGNQPQHF
TRBV11-2	TRBD2	TRBJ2-1	.	TGTGCCAGCAGCCCTAGGGCTAGCGGGAGATCGCGGCCAGATGAGCAGTTCTTC	CASSPRASGRSRPDEQFF
TRBV27	.	TRBJ1-2	.	TGTGCCAGCAGGACTCCCCAGGGACAAGGCCCCTATGGCTACACCTTC	CASRTPQGQGPYGYTF
TRBV5-4	TRBD1	TRBJ1-2	.	TGTGCCAGCGGAGTTCAGGGGGCGGATGGCTACACCTTC	CASGVQGADGYTF
TRBV28	TRBD1	TRBJ1-4	once	TGTGCCAGCACCGCAGGGACAGCAAGTGAAAAACTGTTTTTT	CASTAGTASEKLFF
TRBV7-2	TRBD1	TRBJ2-2	.	TGTGCCAGCAGCTTACGGGGACAGTTCACCGGGGAGCTGTTTTTT	CASSLRGQFTGELFF
TRBV4-3	TRBD1	TRBJ1-2	.	TGCGCCAGCAGCCCACAGGGGAAAATAAACTATGGCTACACCTTC	CASSPQGKINYGYTF
TRBV6-6	.	TRBJ1-5	.	TGTGCCAGCAGTTACACCGGAGCTCCCAATCAGCCCCAGCATTTT	CASSYTGAPNQPQHF
TRBV19	.	TRBJ1-4	.	TGTGCCAGTAGTAACATGGGACTAACTAATGAAAAACTGTTTTTT	CASSNMGLTNEKLFF
TRBV6-5	.	TRBJ2-1	.	TGTGCCAGCAGTTACCTAGGCCCCCACTCCTACAATGAGCAGTTCTTC	CASSYLGPHSYNEQFF
TRBV9	.	TRBJ1-1	.	TGTGCCAGCAGCCTCGACGACATACTGAACACTGAAGCTTTCTTT	CASSLDDILNTEAFF
TRBV7-9	TRBD1	TRBJ1-2	.	TGTGCCAGCAGCCCCCGACAGGGAGCTAACTATGGCTACACCTTC	CASSPRQGANYGYTF
TRBV3-1/TRBV3-2	.	TRBJ1-2	.	TGTGCCAGCAGCCAAGTGACCGGGACAACTCACCGCTACACCTTC	CASSQVTGTTHRYTF
TRBV3-1/TRBV3-2	.	TRBJ1-1	.	TGTGCCAGCAGCCATTCGACAGGGAACACTGAAGCTTTCTTT	CASSHSTGNTEAFF
TRBV7-9	.	TRBJ2-7	.	TGTGCCAGCAGCCCACCCACCGAGAACTACGAGCAGTACTTC	CASSPPTENYEQYF
TRBV30	.	TRBJ1-1	.	TGTGCCTGGAGTGGGACAGTGAACACTGAAGCTTTCTTT	CAWSGTVNTEAFF
TRBV10-3	.	TRBJ1-2	.	TGTGCCATCCGTTCTGCGGCTAACTATGGCTACACCTTC	CAIRSAANYGYTF
TRBV18	.	TRBJ1-2	.	TGTGCCAGCTCACCTAGACTCCGTGGCGACTTCTATGGCTACACCTTC	CASSPRLRGDFYGYTF
TRBV28	.	TRBJ1-1	.	TGTGCCAGCAGGGCGGGGGGCTCGGTCACTGAAGCTTTCTTT	CASRAGGSVTEAFF
TRBV6-1	TRBD1	TRBJ2-1	.	TGTGCCAGCAGTGCGGAACAGGGGGCTAAGTCCTACAATGAGCAGTTCTTC	CASSAEQGAKSYNEQFF
TRBV12-3/TRBV12-4	.	TRBJ1-2	.	TGTGCCAGCGGCCTAGGCACCCTTGGCTACACCTTC	CASGLGTLGYTF
TRBV5-8	.	TRBJ1-3	.	TGTGCCAGCAGCTTCCGGGACTGGTGGGTTGGAAACACCATATATTTT	CASSFRDWWVGNTIYF